This T cell receptor (beta chain) was identified in a study of blood T cell repertoires in COVID-19. Generated by immunoSEQ multiplex PCR, the TCRdb table keeps only in-frame clones and is missing some. The sample has 50,000 to 65,000 clones; about four fifths are singletons. The CDR3 has 18 residues. Germline V gene sequence: CDR1 SGHRS, CDR2 YFSETQ. V dropped 0 bases and J dropped 0; count of bases not matched to a gene: 7. The chain has TRBV5-1 and TRBJ1-5, with TRBD1 matching 9 bases. The receptor was derived from a woman aged 60-75 years with acute or convalescent COVID-19. Sequenced material: peripheral blood. The CDR3 spells CASSLVPTGGRSNQPQHF. The CDR3 region has the DNA TGCGCCAGCAGCTTGGTCCCAACAGGGGGCCGTAGCAATCAGCCCCAGCATTTT.